The 17 T cell receptor beta chains given below trace back to one sample, sequenced in a study of T cells in Graves' hyperthyroidism and ophthalmopathy. Amplification yielded TCR beta CDR3 regions, with RNA transcripts as the source. In the first-round RT-PCR of the TCR CDR3, the HTBI primer set was used. TCRdb redid the calling of the multiplex PCR reads with MiXCR, one entry per CDR3 protein. Altogether 200,000 to 250,000 distinct CDR3 sequences are present, about 15% being singletons, with the ten largest covering around 30%. The sequencing sample was made of blood. Receptor source: a woman under 30 with Graves' ophthalmopathy.

This clonotype was recorded once. The chain is built from TRBV28 and TRBJ2-3; 10 nucleotides match TRBD1. The CDR3 has 16 amino acids. CDR1 and CDR2 from the germline V gene are MDHEN and SYDVKM. V shed 5 bases, J shed 3 bases, and the junction held 8 bases outside the gene matches. CDR3 sequence reads: CASSERTGGRTDTQYF. The CDR3 region has the DNA TGTGCCAGCAGTGAACGGACAGGGGGGAGAACAGATACGCAGTATTTT.

This clonotype showed up just a few times. The J gene is TRBJ2-7, the V gene TRBV5-6; no firm D call. Looked up from germline, CDR1 is SGHDT and CDR2 is YYEEEE. The CDR3 length is 13 residues. V shed 7 bases and J shed 5 bases, with 16 bases lying between them. The CDR3 DNA sequence: TGTGCCAGCTCGTCCGGCCCGTTAGACGAGCAGTACTTC. Translating gives CASSSGPLDEQYF.

This clonotype has at least ten counts. The chain links TRBV4-2 to TRBJ1-1, with 8 bases that match TRBD1. This CDR3 contains 16 residues. Germline CDR1 reads LGHNA; CDR2 reads YNFKEQ. V dropped 2 bases and J dropped 1; count of bases not matched to a gene: 6. The CDR3 sequence: CASSQSGTGRNTEAFF. The CDR3, as DNA: TGTGCCAGCAGCCAATCCGGGACAGGAAGGAACACTGAAGCTTTCTTT.

This clonotype appeared many times. The chain couples TRBV11-2 to TRBJ2-3; D is unresolved. In germline, CDR1 is SGHAT, CDR2 FQNNGV. CDR3 length: 13 residues. V was pared by 2 bases and J by 6 bases, with 9 bases between. Written as DNA, the CDR3 is TGTGCCAGCAGCTTATGGGGTATGGATACGCAGTATTTT. Encoded protein: CASSLWGMDTQYF.

Regarding this clonotype: Since a much larger clone is just one base distant, this may be a read error. The V and J genes are TRBV9 and TRBJ2-1; D gene ambiguous. Germline V gene lookup returns CDR1 SGDLS and CDR2 YYNGEE. The CDR3 covers 15 residues. CDR3 residues: CANSVGRLSYNEQFF. The CDR3 bases are TGTGCCAACAGCGTAGGCAGACTCTCCTACAATGAGCAGTTCTTC.

This clonotype has at least ten counts. The V gene is TRBV9, the J gene TRBJ2-3; 9 positions agree with TRBD1. The CDR3 extends over 16 amino acids. The germline V gene encodes CDR1 SGDLS and CDR2 YYNGEE. Germline trimming cut 1 base from V and 2 bases from J; bases unmatched to any gene: 5. CDR3 nucleotides: TGTGCCAGCAGCGTACGAGGGACAGGGTCCACAGATACGCAGTATTTT. Protein product: CASSVRGTGSTDTQYF.

Many counts were recorded for this clonotype. J is TRBJ2-3 and V is TRBV7-2; 11 bases align to TRBD2. With 3 bases clipped from V and 2 bases from J, the junction kept 10 bases outside the gene matches. The V gene's germline CDR1 is SGHTA and CDR2 FQGNSA. The CDR3 runs to 18 residues. In nucleotides, the CDR3 is TGTGCCAGCAGCTTTAGCGGGGAGACTAGCGGGGCCACAGATACGCAGTATTTT. It yields the protein CASSFSGETSGATDTQYF.

This clonotype was observed many times. CDR3 amino acids: CATSGQGADEQYF. DNA of the CDR3: TGTGCCACCAGTGGGCAGGGGGCCGACGAGCAGTACTTC. The gene calls are TRBV24-1 and TRBJ2-7; TRBD1 agrees at 8 bases. The CDR3 runs to 13 residues. After removal of 5 bases from V and 5 bases from J, the junction contained 4 bases not matched to a gene. Germline CDR1 reads KGHDR; CDR2 reads SFDVKD.

This clonotype was found a few times. The chain employs TRBV6-4 and TRBJ2-2; D is undetermined. This CDR3 has 13 amino acids. Germline V gives CDR1 MRHNA, CDR2 SNTAGT. Trimming removed 3 bases at V and 4 bases at J, with 6 bases between. The CDR3 DNA sequence: TGTGCCAGCAGTGATTCGGGCACCGGGGAGCTGTTTTTT. Translation: CASSDSGTGELFF.

This clonotype came up many times. This chain links TRBV7-9 with TRBJ2-7; TRBD1 matches 8 bases. Germline CDR1 and CDR2: SEHNR and FQNEAQ (reference sequence). The CDR3 is made up of 11 amino acids. J was trimmed by 7 bases and V by 10 bases; bases with no gene match: 6. CDR3 protein: CATETGDEQYF. CDR3 coding DNA: TGTGCCACCGAGACAGGGGATGAGCAGTACTTC.

This clonotype was seen repeatedly, ten times or more. The chain joins TRBV7-8 to TRBJ2-5, with TRBD2 identical over 12 bases. Trimming cost V 1 base and J 1 base; bases outside gene matches: 13. The CDR3 totals 20 residues. CDR1 is SGHVS and CDR2 is FQNEAQ in the germline V gene. CDR3 bases: TGTGCCAGCAGCTTAGATTGGACACCGGGACTAGCGGGCTTCCAAGAGACCCAGTACTTC. Its protein is CASSLDWTPGLAGFQETQYF.

This clonotype was seen just once. This sequence joins TRBV4-3 and TRBJ2-1, with 12 bases matching TRBD2. V lost 0 bases to trimming and J lost 11 bases; unmatched junction nucleotides: 8. Germline V gene lookup returns CDR1 LGHNA and CDR2 YSLEER. The CDR3 runs 16 residues. The CDR3 nucleotides are TGCGCCAGCAGCCAAGACTGGCTAGCGGGAGGGGGCCAGCAGTTCTTC. Its translation: CASSQDWLAGGGQQFF.

This clonotype was counted ten times or more. The chain uses TRBV29-1 and TRBJ2-1; 9 bases match TRBD1. The CDR3 is 15 residues long. Germline lookup yields CDR1 SQVTM and CDR2 ANQGSEA. V shed 6 bases, J shed 2 bases, and the junction held 8 bases outside the gene matches. For the CDR3, the DNA is TGCAGCGTCATGATAGGGGACAGGGCCTACAATGAGCAGTTCTTC. Protein sequence: CSVMIGDRAYNEQFF.

Note on this clonotype: A much more abundant neighbour one base away suggests this may be a read error. CDR3 coding DNA: TGCGCCAGCAGAGGGACCGTTAGCACAGATACGCAGTATTTT. The encoded protein is CASRGTVSTDTQYF. The rearrangement joins TRBV5-1 to TRBJ2-3, with D tentatively TRBD1 or TRBD2 (5 bases each). The germline V and J ends were trimmed by 5 bases and 0 bases, with 10 bases remaining between them. This CDR3 is 14 amino acids long. Germline V gene lookup returns CDR1 SGHRS and CDR2 YFSETQ.

This clonotype has only a few counts. V and J are TRBV29-1 and TRBJ2-2; TRBD2 might be the D (6 bases). Germline lookup yields CDR1 SQVTM and CDR2 ANQGSEA. With 4 bases removed from V and 7 bases from J, the gap between germline ends came to 7 bases. This CDR3 has 11 residues. The CDR3 DNA is TGCAGCGTTGGGGGGGTCGGGGAGCTGTTTTTT. It yields the protein CSVGGVGELFF.

Many counts were recorded for this clonotype. V gene TRBV4-1 combines with J gene TRBJ1-2; no clear D. In germline, CDR1 is MGHRA, CDR2 YSYEKL. The CDR3 length is 15 residues. Deletions cut 0 bases from V and 7 bases from J, with 15 bases between. This chain's CDR3 is CASSQEPSFLSGYTF. In nucleotides, the CDR3 is TGCGCCAGCAGCCAAGAACCGTCATTTTTAAGTGGCTACACCTTC.

This clonotype was seen ten or more times. CDR3 protein: CASSDGRTSWAEAFF. As DNA, the CDR3 is TGTGCCAGCAGCGACGGACGGACCTCGTGGGCTGAAGCTTTCTTT. The V and J genes are TRBV5-6 and TRBJ1-1; D not resolved. The CDR3 loop spans 15 amino acids. Germline CDR1 is SGHDT and CDR2 is YYEEEE. The V end lost 4 bases, the J end lost 6 bases, and 19 bases lay between the germline ends.